This T cell receptor (beta chain) was recorded in a study of blood T cell repertoires in COVID-19. Across the whole study: Whether acute or convalescent, the COVID-19 samples came from the United States, Italy and Spain.

The CDR3 has 11 amino acids. Per germline, CDR1 DFQATT and CDR2 SNEGSKA (reference sequence). In the case of this clone: The sample contains more than one DNA sequence encoding this CDR3.

Under the authors' procedure: Reference gene primer amplification yielded estimated nucleated cell counts. The table came from immunoSEQ multiplex PCR; TCRdb's copy has only in-frame clones and leaves some out. From that table come the V and J calls and clone size; the DNA was used to work out D and trimming. The table lists about 43,000 clones, approximately 86% of them singletons. The chain is built from TRBV20-1 and TRBJ1-2, with 7 bases aligning to TRBD1. The TCR sequence derives from a man between 60 and 70 years old with active COVID-19. The sample taken for sequencing was peripheral blood. The CDR3 bases are TGCAGAGTGGGACAGACTTATGGCTACACCTTC. It is translated as CRVGQTYGYTF.